The 9 T cell receptor beta chains below come from one sample, sequenced in a study of shared clonotypes between healthy human individuals. The protocol was immunoSEQ multiplex PCR, while the TCRdb copy is restricted to in-frame clones and leaves out a portion. The sample yields about 2.3 million clones, approximately 95% seen once. Source material: naive CD4+ T cells from PBMCs. Subset specified: CD45RA+ positively selected. The receptor source for this set is a man between 18 and 29 years old in good health. Some clones in this sample may be carry-over from other donors' samples.

As regards this clone: Additional DNA sequences in this sample encode the identical CDR3. The chain recombines TRBV5-1 with TRBJ1-1, with 8 bases that match TRBD1. V trimming: 2 bases; J trimming: 6 bases; junction bases outside the gene matches: 3. CDR1 and CDR2 from the germline V gene are SGHRS and YFSETQ. This CDR3 is built from 13 residues. The CDR3 is CASSFNRGSEAFF. The DNA of the CDR3 is TGCGCCAGCAGCTTTAACAGGGGGTCTGAAGCTTTCTTT. The complete variable domain, with remaining parts taken from reference TRBV5-1 and TRBJ1-1, reads KAGVTQTPRYLIKTRGQQVTLSCSPISGHRSVSWYQQTPGQGLQFLFEYFSETQRNKGNFPGRFSGRQFSNSRSEMNVSTLELGDSALYLCASSFNRGSEAFFGQGTRLTVV.

The chain recombines TRBV7-3 with TRBJ2-1; TRBD2 matches 10 bases. CDR1 and CDR2 from the germline V gene are SGHTA and FQGTGA. The V and J ends lost 5 bases and 1 base, in that order; junction bases with no gene match: 5. This CDR3 has 16 amino acids. The CDR3 reads CASSPLAGVSYNEQFF. CDR3 bases: TGTGCCAGCAGCCCCCTAGCGGGAGTGTCCTACAATGAGCAGTTCTTC.

The rearrangement joins TRBV10-3 to TRBJ2-1, with 10 positions matching TRBD2. The CDR3 extends over 15 amino acids. CDR1 ENHRY and CDR2 SYGVKD come from the germline V gene. J lost 6 bases, V lost 2 bases, and 4 bases had no gene match. The CDR3 coding sequence is TGTGCCATCAGTGAGACTAGCGGGACAGGCAATGAGCAGTTCTTC. Its translation: CAISETSGTGNEQFF.

This clone was detected only once. The chain couples TRBV7-9 to TRBJ1-2, with D perhaps matching TRBD1 (5 bases). V lost 2 bases and J 12 bases, leaving 13 bases between the germline ends. CDR1 is SEHNR, CDR2 FQNEAQ, per germline (reference sequence). The CDR3 spans 12 residues. The CDR3 sequence: CASSLSGRANTF. The CDR3 DNA follows: TGTGCCAGCAGCTTATCAGGCAGGGCCAACACCTTC.

The chain couples TRBV5-6 to TRBJ1-5, with D possibly being TRBD1 (5 bases). The V gene's germline CDR1 is SGHDT and CDR2 YYEEEE. Trimming left V 1 base short and J 4 bases short, with 6 bases between. The CDR3 loop spans 13 amino acids. Here the CDR3 DNA reads TGTGCCAGCAGCTTGAACAGGAATCAGCCCCAGCATTTT. Amino acid sequence: CASSLNRNQPQHF.

Comments on this clone: This sample includes further DNA sequences coding for the same CDR3. The V call is TRBV5-1, the J call TRBJ1-1; D is possibly TRBD1 (5 bases). Looked up from germline, CDR1 is SGHRS and CDR2 is YFSETQ. CDR3 length: 13 amino acids. V dropped 2 bases and J dropped 4 bases, with 9 bases sitting between them. The CDR3 here is CASSLGVGTEAFF. CDR3 DNA sequence: TGCGCCAGCAGCTTAGGGGTAGGCACTGAAGCTTTCTTT.

The J gene is TRBJ1-4, the V gene TRBV27, with TRBD1 matching over 9 bases. Germline V lookup: CDR1 MNHEY, CDR2 SMNVEV (reference sequence). This CDR3 spans 17 amino acids. Losses at the gene ends were 3 bases for V and 8 bases for J; bases not matched to a gene: 13. The CDR3 DNA reads as TGTGCCAGCAGTTTCCACGGGACAGGGCAGGAGGGGGAAAAACTGTTTTTT. This translates into CASSFHGTGQEGEKLFF.

The chain recombines TRBV27 with TRBJ1-1; 9 bases map to TRBD1. Trimming at V came to 5 bases and at J to 4 bases, leaving 8 bases not matched to a gene. CDR1 and CDR2 (germline): MNHEY, SMNVEV (reference sequence). This CDR3 is 15 amino acids long. CDR3: CASSILTTGGTEAFF. For the CDR3, the DNA is TGTGCCAGCAGTATACTTACGACAGGGGGCACTGAAGCTTTCTTT.

The chain joins TRBV15 to TRBJ2-7, with D hard to call. Germline CDR1 reads LNHNV; CDR2 reads YYDKDF (reference sequence). Trimming removed 5 bases at V and 2 bases at J, with 10 bases between. The CDR3 is 13 residues long. The CDR3: CATSVTLPYEQYF. For the CDR3, the DNA is TGTGCCACCAGCGTGACTTTACCCTACGAGCAGTACTTC.